A single sample is the source of the 17 T cell receptor beta chains below, sequenced in a study of blood T cells in healthy people across ages. Using a J-beta primer mix together with a sample-barcoded 5' primer, a second PCR was run for about 6 to 11 cycles. TCRdb analysed the 5' RACE reads with MiXCR anew, one entry per CDR3 protein. This repertoire shows about 1.1 million distinct CDR3 sequences, 35% to 45% found once; its top ten account for around 14%. The specimen sequenced was blood. Receptor source: a young man in good health.

V gene TRBV2 combines with J gene TRBJ1-1, with D unclear. V gave up 3 bases and J gave up 10 bases, with 12 bases separating them. This CDR3 is built from 12 residues. The germline CDR1 and CDR2 sequences are SNHLY and FYNNEI. The CDR3 DNA reads TGTGCCAGCAGTGACCAGCTACGGGGAGCTTTCTTT. Its protein is CASSDQLRGAFF.

The V and J genes are TRBV6-2 or TRBV6-3 and TRBJ2-2; D not resolved. This CDR3 has 13 residues. Germline V gene sequence: CDR1 MNHEY, CDR2 SVGEGT. V was shortened by 2 bases and J by 6 bases, with 7 bases between the two germline ends. The CDR3 sequence: CASSYVGAGELFF. The CDR3 DNA reads TGTGCCAGCAGTTACGTGGGTGCCGGGGAGCTGTTTTTT.

The chain is built from TRBV7-9 and TRBJ2-1, with a tentative D call TRBD1 (5 bases). Germline CDR1 reads SEHNR; CDR2 reads FQNEAQ (reference sequence). This CDR3 region has 16 residues. V lost 1 base, J lost 4 bases, and 14 bases lay in between. CDR3 coding DNA: TGTGCCAGCAGCTTAGTAGGCAGGGAAACATACAATGAGCAGTTCTTC. Protein: CASSLVGRETYNEQFF. Filled out from reference TRBV7-9 and TRBJ2-1, the complete variable domain reads DTGVSQNPRHKITKRGQNVTFRCDPISEHNRLYWYRQTLGQGPEFLTYFQNEAQLEKSRLLSDRFSAERPKGSFSTLEIQRTEQGDSAMYLCASSLVGRETYNEQFFGPGTRLTVL.

This sequence joins TRBV20-1 and TRBJ2-7; the D is unclear. Deletions cut 0 bases from V and 0 bases from J, with 9 bases between. CDR1 is DFQATT, CDR2 SNEGSKA, per germline (reference sequence). The length of the CDR3 is 14 residues. In DNA, the CDR3 is TGCAGTGCTAGAGATTGGCTGAACTCCTACGAGCAGTACTTC. Amino acid sequence: CSARDWLNSYEQYF.

This clonotype has just a few counts. The rearrangement links TRBV30 to TRBJ1-6; perhaps TRBD1 as D (6 bases). V lost 3 bases and J 7 bases, leaving 13 bases between the germline ends. The V gene's germline CDR1 is GTSNPN and CDR2 SVGIG (reference sequence). The CDR3 consists of 14 residues. The CDR3 DNA follows: TGTGCCTGGAGGTTGACAGGCGACAATTCACCCCTCCACTTT. This codes for CAWRLTGDNSPLHF. The full variable domain, in which reference TRBV30 and TRBJ1-6 provide the parts outside the CDR3, is SQTIHQWPATLVQPVGSPLSLECTVEGTSNPNLYWYRQAAGRGLQLLFYSVGIGQISSEVPQNLSASRPQDRQFILSSKKLLLSDSGFYLCAWRLTGDNSPLHFGNGTRLTVT.

The chain is built from TRBV2 and TRBJ2-7, with unresolved D. The CDR3 spans 10 residues. Trimming stripped 8 bases from V and 5 bases from J, with 7 bases between. Germline CDR1 reads SNHLY; CDR2 reads FYNNEI. This CDR3 reads CASASNEQYF. Written as DNA, the CDR3 is TGTGCCAGCGCATCGAACGAGCAGTACTTC.

The V and J genes are TRBV4-1 and TRBJ2-7, with TRBD1 matching 10 bases. The length of the CDR3 is 15 residues. CDR1 MGHRA and CDR2 YSYEKL come from the germline V gene. V was pared by 0 bases and J by 3 bases, with 2 bases of the junction left unmatched. CDR3 bases: TGCGCCAGCAGCCAAGAGAGGGACAGGGGCTACGAGCAGTACTTC. As protein: CASSQERDRGYEQYF.

The V and J genes are TRBV24-1 and TRBJ1-5, with no clear D. V lost 6 bases and J lost 2, with 13 bases in between. The CDR3 spans 15 residues. Germline CDR1 is KGHDR and CDR2 is SFDVKD. The DNA of the CDR3 is TGTGCCACCAGTTTAGCTGGGGAGGGCAATCAGCCCCAGCATTTT. Residues: CATSLAGEGNQPQHF.

The chain recombines TRBV7-9 with TRBJ1-1; D may be TRBD1 (6 bases). From germline, CDR1 is SEHNR and CDR2 FQNEAQ (reference sequence). The V end lost 7 bases, the J end lost 5 bases, and 26 bases lay between the germline ends. This CDR3 has 17 residues. The CDR3 spells CASTWTYEGQGGTEAFF. The CDR3 nucleotides are TGTGCCAGCACGTGGACATACGAAGGACAAGGGGGTACTGAAGCTTTCTTT.

This clonotype was observed a handful of times. CDR3 loop: CSARNTWERTYEQYF. The CDR3 DNA sequence: TGCAGTGCTAGGAACACTTGGGAGCGTACCTACGAGCAGTACTTC. The V gene is TRBV20-1, the J gene TRBJ2-7, with D maybe TRBD2 (5 bases). The CDR3 is 15 residues long. The germline V gene has CDR1 DFQATT and CDR2 SNEGSKA (reference sequence). V was pared by 3 bases and J by 2 bases, with 17 bases between.

The chain carries TRBV12-3 or TRBV12-4 and TRBJ2-5; D is unclear. V shed 3 bases and J shed 1 base, with 9 bases lying between them. CDR3 length: 14 amino acids. For the CDR3, the DNA is TGTGCCAGCAGTTTTTCGCGGAGCCAAGAGACCCAGTACTTC. It is translated as CASSFSRSQETQYF.

This chain links TRBV6-2 or TRBV6-3 with TRBJ1-5, with 9 bases matching TRBD1. Losses at the gene ends were 5 bases for V and 5 bases for J; bases not matched to a gene: 4. CDR1 and CDR2 from the germline V gene are MNHEY and SVGEGT. This CDR3 is built from 14 residues. For the CDR3, the DNA is TGTGCCAGCAGTGGACAGGGGAGGGATCAGCCCCAGCATTTT. Translating it yields CASSGQGRDQPQHF.

This chain links TRBV20-1 with TRBJ2-5; 10 nucleotides match TRBD2. V gave up 5 bases and J gave up 11 bases; unmatched junction bases: 17. The CDR3 sequence is 15 residues long. In germline, CDR1 is DFQATT, CDR2 SNEGSKA (reference sequence). CDR3 loop: CSAVSSGGAGNEQYF. The CDR3 DNA follows: TGCAGTGCTGTATCCAGCGGGGGGGCTGGCAATGAGCAGTACTTC.

The chain carries TRBV14 and TRBJ2-1; D is unresolved. This CDR3 has 12 residues. CDR1 is SGHDN, CDR2 FVKESK, per germline. Trimming took 1 base from V and 6 from J, leaving 4 bases between them. Here the CDR3 reads CASSQVFNEQFF. As DNA, the CDR3 is TGTGCCAGCAGCCAAGTATTCAATGAGCAGTTCTTC.

The chain is built from TRBV20-1 and TRBJ1-1; the D gene is possibly TRBD1 (5 bases). The length of the CDR3 is 15 residues. Germline V gives CDR1 DFQATT, CDR2 SNEGSKA (reference sequence). V lost 2 bases and J 6 bases, leaving 19 bases between the germline ends. The CDR3 bases are TGCAGTGCTAGAACCGGGACTCGGACGGGCTCTGAAGCTTTCTTT. Its protein product is CSARTGTRTGSEAFF.

DNA for the CDR3: TGTGCCAGCAGCGACTCTACTTCGGCTCGCACTGAAGCTTTCTTT. It encodes CASSDSTSARTEAFF. This rearrangement joins TRBV9 to TRBJ1-1; D unresolved. In germline, CDR1 is SGDLS, CDR2 YYNGEE. This CDR3 comprises 15 residues. The ends were cut back, 3 bases at V and 4 bases at J, with 16 bases in the middle.

V gene TRBV5-1 combines with J gene TRBJ1-1, with no clear D. CDR3 length: 17 residues. Trimming took 2 bases from V and 7 from J, leaving 24 bases between them. From germline, CDR1 is SGHRS and CDR2 YFSETQ. The DNA for the CDR3 is TGCGCCAGCAGCTTCTCAAAAGACGGACCGGGCAAGCGTGAAGCTTTCTTT. It is translated as CASSFSKDGPGKREAFF.